This T cell receptor beta chain is from a study of blood T cell repertoires in COVID-19. Study at large: Donors in the United States, Italy and Spain gave samples during acute or convalescent COVID-19.

Germline CDR1 is MNHEY and CDR2 is SVGAGI. V shed 7 bases, J shed 0 bases, and the junction held 4 bases outside the gene matches. The CDR3 covers 15 residues. Original handling: It was from reference gene primer amplification that nucleated cell counts were estimated. Libraries were prepared by immunoSEQ multiplex PCR; TCRdb keeps only in-frame clonotypes and omits some of them. V, J and clone size reflect that table, while D and trimming were determined from the DNA. Here the sample spans 200,000 to 250,000 clones, over 75% being singletons. This clone was counted once. The sequenced material came from PBMCs or T cells enriched from blood (not recorded which). The chain joins TRBV6-5 to TRBJ2-2; 8 bases align to TRBD1. The receptor was derived from a woman between 50 and 59 years old with acute COVID-19. Here the CDR3 DNA reads TGTGCCAGCATCCCGGGACAGGCGAACACCGGGGAGCTGTTTTTT. Translation: CASIPGQANTGELFF.